The 9 T cell receptor beta chains listed next were all sequenced from one sample in a study of shared clonotypes between healthy human individuals. Only in-frame clones appear in the TCRdb table, and some are missing; sequencing was by immunoSEQ multiplex PCR. The sample has about 680,000 clones, about 90% seen once; the top ten hold approximately 24%. Terminally differentiated effector memory CD45RA+ cells were excluded from the naive CD8 cells, which were CD45RO-negative and positively selected for CCR7. The sample comprised naive CD8+ T cells sorted from blood. These receptors were taken from a man between 25 and 39 years old in good health.

The gene calls are TRBV30 and TRBJ2-7; D may be TRBD1 (5 bases). Trimming pared 0 bases from V and 5 bases from J, leaving 14 bases between. The V gene's germline CDR1 is GTSNPN and CDR2 SVGIG (reference sequence). The CDR3 consists of 14 residues. This CDR3 is CAWSVGASGDEQYF. CDR3 DNA: TGTGCCTGGAGTGTAGGGGCGTCTGGTGACGAGCAGTACTTC.

This clone was counted between two and nine times. This chain connects TRBV4-1 to TRBJ2-7, with 9 bases identical to TRBD2. CDR1 and CDR2 (germline): MGHRA, YSYEKL. CDR3 size: 16 residues. J gave up 5 bases and V 1 base, and 9 bases lay outside the gene matches. The CDR3 here is CASSQGGLAGLDEQYF. DNA for the CDR3: TGCGCCAGCAGCCAAGGGGGGCTAGCGGGATTGGACGAGCAGTACTTC.

This clone was counted once. This chain connects TRBV6-4 to TRBJ2-2; weak D call: TRBD1 (6 bases). CDR1 and CDR2 (germline): MRHNA, SNTAGT. The CDR3 is made up of 17 amino acids. V was cut by 4 bases and J by 3 bases, with 18 bases left in between. The CDR3 protein is CASSVGALTRHTGELFF. CDR3 sequence (DNA): TGTGCCAGCAGTGTGGGGGCGCTAACCCGTCACACCGGGGAGCTGTTTTTT.

The chain has TRBV5-1 and TRBJ1-1; tentative D call: TRBD1 (6 bases). CDR3 size: 16 residues. V dropped 7 bases and J dropped 0 bases, with 19 bases sitting between them. Germline-derived CDR1 and CDR2 are SGHRS and YFSETQ. The CDR3 DNA reads as TGCGCCAGCTTCCCCTCGACAGGCCATATGAACACTGAAGCTTTCTTT. Translated: CASFPSTGHMNTEAFF.

This clone was found a few times. The sample contains more than one DNA sequence encoding this CDR3. J is TRBJ2-1 and V is TRBV9; D not certain. Between the trimmed V and J ends, which lost 0 bases and 1 base, there was a span of 5 bases. Germline V gene lookup returns CDR1 SGDLS and CDR2 YYNGEE. The CDR3 is 14 amino acids. Here the CDR3 reads CASSVDGSYNEQFF. CDR3 nucleotide sequence: TGTGCCAGCAGCGTAGACGGGTCCTACAATGAGCAGTTCTTC. The whole variable domain, filled in from reference TRBV9 and TRBJ2-1, reads DSGVTQTPKHLITATGQRVTLRCSPRSGDLSVYWYQQSLDQGLQFLIQYYNGEERAKGNILERFSAQQFPDLHSELNLSSLELGDSALYFCASSVDGSYNEQFFGPGTRLTVL.

The V and J genes are TRBV11-2 and TRBJ1-1, with 7 bases identical to TRBD1. The CDR3 totals 15 residues. The germline CDR1 and CDR2 sequences are SGHAT and FQNNGV. Trimming cost V 5 bases and J 4 bases; bases outside gene matches: 10. CDR3 in amino acids: CASSVPQGLSTEAFF. For the CDR3, the DNA is TGTGCCAGCAGCGTACCACAGGGGTTGAGCACTGAAGCTTTCTTT. Full variable domain (outside the CDR3, taken from reference TRBV11-2 and TRBJ1-1): EAGVAQSPRYKIIEKRQSVAFWCNPISGHATLYWYQQILGQGPKLLIQFQNNGVVDDSQLPKDRFSAERLKGVDSTLKIQPAKLEDSAVYLCASSVPQGLSTEAFFGQGTRLTVV.

This chain links TRBV7-9 with TRBJ2-1; TRBD2 matches at 12 bases. The CDR3 runs 15 residues. The V gene end was trimmed by 4 bases and the J gene end by 8 bases; junction bases not matched to a gene: 6. The germline CDR1 and CDR2 sequences are SEHNR and FQNEAQ (reference sequence). The DNA of the CDR3 is TGTGCCAGCAGCTCCGCTAGCGGGAGGGTTTATGAGCAGTTCTTC. Translation gives CASSSASGRVYEQFF.

This chain connects TRBV19 to TRBJ2-3; D remains unclear. The germline V gene encodes CDR1 LNHDA and CDR2 SQIVND (reference sequence). The length of the CDR3 is 16 residues. Deletions cut 5 bases from V and 2 bases from J, with 17 bases between. CDR3 sequence (DNA): TGTGCCAGTAGTCCGTTGGTTGCCGGAAACACAGATACGCAGTATTTT. As protein: CASSPLVAGNTDTQYF.

V is TRBV6-1 and J is TRBJ1-1, with a weak D call TRBD1 (5 bases). Germline lookup yields CDR1 MNHNS and CDR2 SASEGT. CDR3 length: 14 amino acids. The V end was cut by 0 bases, the J end by 8 bases, with 13 bases between. CDR3 sequence: CASSEAWLSGEAFF. CDR3 coding DNA: TGTGCCAGCAGTGAAGCCTGGTTATCAGGGGAAGCTTTCTTT.